One sample yielded the 15 T cell receptor beta chains listed below, sequenced in a study of early T cells in non-severe SARS-CoV-2 infection. TCRdb re-called the 5' RACE reads with MiXCR, one entry per CDR3 protein. The sample lists roughly 53,000 distinct CDR3 sequences, around 8.6% occurring once. The sequencing here drew on whole blood, taken at baseline. These receptors came from an adult who was a healthcare worker with PCR-confirmed SARS-CoV-2 infection or an uninfected control (not recorded which).

In its sample, this clonotype was seen many times. The rearrangement joins TRBV27 to TRBJ1-6; D is ambiguous. The V gene's germline CDR1 is MNHEY and CDR2 SMNVEV (reference sequence). V was clipped by 3 bases and J by 3 bases, with 15 bases between them. The CDR3 consists of 17 residues. The CDR3 protein is CASSFSGGGGYNSPLHF. The CDR3 coding sequence is TGTGCCAGCAGTTTTTCGGGAGGAGGAGGCTATAATTCACCCCTCCACTTT.

This clonotype was picked up many times. This chain uses TRBV29-1 with TRBJ2-1; the D is unclear. V was cut by 4 bases and J by 9 bases, with 22 bases left in between. This CDR3 contains 15 residues. Germline V gene data show CDR1 as SQVTM and CDR2 as ANQGSEA. CDR3 DNA: TGCAGCGTTGTTTCTGGGCTCCACCATCCAAGTGAGCAGTTCTTC. It yields the protein CSVVSGLHHPSEQFF.

The sample holds a few counts of this clonotype. The rearrangement links TRBV7-9 to TRBJ2-3; D gene unclear. The length of the CDR3 is 12 residues. Germline CDR1 reads SEHNR; CDR2 reads FQNEAQ (reference sequence). V shed 3 bases and J shed 1 base, with 2 bases lying between them. The CDR3 region is CASSFGTDTQYF. DNA for the CDR3: TGTGCCAGCAGCTTTGGCACAGATACGCAGTATTTT.

This clonotype was picked up a small number of times. The V and J genes are TRBV29-1 and TRBJ2-7; D unresolved. Germline CDR1 reads SQVTM; CDR2 reads ANQGSEA. The CDR3 spans 12 residues. V was clipped by 0 bases and J by 4 bases, with 7 bases between them. In DNA form, the CDR3 reads TGCAGCGTTGAAGACACGGAATACGAGCAGTACTTC. It translates to CSVEDTEYEQYF.

The rearrangement links TRBV18 to TRBJ2-2, with D perhaps TRBD1 (6 bases). Germline V gives CDR1 KGHSH, CDR2 LQKENI. The CDR3 loop spans 15 amino acids. Trimming pared 5 bases from V and 3 bases from J, leaving 13 bases between. This chain's CDR3 is CASSSWTEHTGELFF. The CDR3 nucleotides are TGTGCCAGCTCATCCTGGACAGAACACACCGGGGAGCTGTTTTTT.

This clonotype was picked up a small number of times. This sequence joins TRBV6-2 or TRBV6-3 and TRBJ2-7; TRBD2 is a possible D gene (5 bases). Germline CDR1 reads MNHEY; CDR2 reads SVGEGT. This CDR3 contains 16 residues. Trimming took 4 bases from V and 5 from J, leaving 21 bases between them. The CDR3: CASSSGGGPLPNEQYF. Here the CDR3 DNA reads TGTGCCAGCAGTTCCGGAGGTGGTCCCCTGCCCAACGAGCAGTACTTC.

This clonotype was picked up many times. The chain joins TRBV18 to TRBJ2-1; 8 bases match TRBD2. The CDR3 is 21 residues long. The ends lost 1 base at V and 0 bases at J; junction bases unmatched: 17. CDR1 and CDR2 from the germline V gene are KGHSH and LQKENI. CDR3 sequence: CASSPRQSSGPELSSYNEQFF. The DNA for the CDR3 is TGTGCCAGCTCACCACGTCAGTCTAGCGGGCCTGAACTTAGCTCCTACAATGAGCAGTTCTTC.

The V gene is TRBV19, the J gene TRBJ2-1, with D unresolved. This CDR3 contains 11 residues. V shed 5 bases and J shed 6 bases, with 5 bases lying between them. Germline V lookup: CDR1 LNHDA, CDR2 SQIVND (reference sequence). The CDR3 region is CASSAINEQFF. Written as DNA, the CDR3 is TGTGCCAGTAGTGCCATCAATGAGCAGTTCTTC.

This clonotype has a count of ten or more. CDR3 region: CSVEPGPTNEQYF. DNA for the CDR3: TGCAGCGTTGAACCGGGCCCAACCAACGAGCAGTACTTC. The chain employs TRBV29-1 and TRBJ2-7; no clear D gene. Germline assignment: CDR1 SQVTM and CDR2 ANQGSEA. V was trimmed by 2 bases and J by 5 bases, leaving 13 bases between them. This CDR3 has 13 residues.

The rearrangement joins TRBV20-1 to TRBJ2-7; 8 positions agree with TRBD1. CDR3 length: 13 residues. Germline V gives CDR1 DFQATT, CDR2 SNEGSKA (reference sequence). With 5 bases clipped from V and 2 bases from J, the junction kept 5 bases outside the gene matches. In DNA, the CDR3 is TGCAGTGCTGGGGGACAGGTAACCTACGAGCAGTACTTC. As protein: CSAGGQVTYEQYF.

This clonotype was observed a few times. This chain uses TRBV7-9 with TRBJ1-2; the match to TRBD1 covers 10 bases. V lost 4 bases to trimming and J lost 1 base; unmatched junction nucleotides: 3. The length of the CDR3 is 15 residues. Germline CDR1 SEHNR, CDR2 FQNEAQ (reference sequence). The CDR3 loop reads CASSSWTGGNYGYTF. The CDR3 DNA follows: TGTGCCAGCAGCTCCTGGACAGGGGGTAACTATGGCTACACCTTC.

This chain connects TRBV4-1 to TRBJ2-1, with TRBD2 identical over 11 bases. The germline gives CDR1 MGHRA, CDR2 YSYEKL. The CDR3 has 16 amino acids. The V segment lost 2 bases and the J segment 9 bases; nucleotides outside the gene matches: 9. CDR3 DNA: TGCGCCAGCAGCCAACAGGGACTAGCGGCGAGTGGTGAGCAGTTCTTC. It encodes CASSQQGLAASGEQFF.

This rearrangement joins TRBV2 to TRBJ2-1; D call uncertain. V lost 7 bases and J lost 7, with 14 bases in between. This CDR3 spans 13 amino acids. CDR1 is SNHLY and CDR2 is FYNNEI in the germline V gene. The CDR3: CASTIRPGNEQFF. As DNA, the CDR3 is TGTGCCAGCACTATACGTCCCGGGAATGAGCAGTTCTTC.

The chain employs TRBV29-1 and TRBJ2-3; 7 nucleotides agree with TRBD2. CDR1 and CDR2 from the germline V gene are SQVTM and ANQGSEA. The CDR3 loop spans 14 amino acids. V was clipped by 7 bases and J by 0 bases; unmatched bases: 7. CDR3: CSGRASGSTDTQYF. CDR3 sequence (DNA): TGCAGCGGGCGGGCTAGCGGTAGCACAGATACGCAGTATTTT.

There are many counts of this clonotype. V usage is TRBV7-6 and J usage is TRBJ2-1; 8 bases line up with TRBD2. CDR1 and CDR2 from the germline V gene are SGHVS and FNYEAQ. Unmatched junction bases numbered 5, after V lost 2 bases and J lost 8 bases. The CDR3 spans 14 residues. CDR3 nucleotides: TGTGCCAGCAGCTTATCGGGGGGGCCGGATGAGCAGTTCTTC. This gives the protein CASSLSGGPDEQFF.